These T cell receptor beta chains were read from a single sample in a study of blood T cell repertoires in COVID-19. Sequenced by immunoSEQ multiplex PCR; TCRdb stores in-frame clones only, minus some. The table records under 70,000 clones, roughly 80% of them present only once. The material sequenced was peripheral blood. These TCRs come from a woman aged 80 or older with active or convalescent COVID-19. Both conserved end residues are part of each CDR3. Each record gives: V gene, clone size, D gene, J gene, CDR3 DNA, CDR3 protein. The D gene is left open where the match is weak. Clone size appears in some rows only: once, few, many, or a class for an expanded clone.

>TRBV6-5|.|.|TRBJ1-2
TGTGCCAGCAGCCCCGGACTCAACTATGGCTACACCTTC
CASSPGLNYGYTF
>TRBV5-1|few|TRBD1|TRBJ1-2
TGCGCCAGCAGCAAAGGACAGGGGAGTTATGGCTACACCTTC
CASSKGQGSYGYTF
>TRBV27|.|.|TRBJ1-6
TGTGCCAGCAGTTTAGCGGGGTCACCCCTCCACTTT
CASSLAGSPLHF
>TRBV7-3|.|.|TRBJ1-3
TGTGCCAGCAGCCTCTCGGGACACTTAGGAAACACCATATATTTT
CASSLSGHLGNTIYF
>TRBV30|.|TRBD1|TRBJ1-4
TGTGCCTGGAGTAAGACAGGGGTGGGGGAAAAACTGTTTTTT
CAWSKTGVGEKLFF
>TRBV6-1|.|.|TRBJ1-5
TGTGCCAGCAGTCAGCAGGGTGGGAGCAATCAGCCCCAGCATTTT
CASSQQGGSNQPQHF
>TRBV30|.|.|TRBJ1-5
TGTGCCTGGAGTCACGGTACCCAACAGGCCCAGCATTTT
CAWSHGTQQAQHF
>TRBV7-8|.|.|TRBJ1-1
TGTGCCAGCAGCTTTGGGCAGGGCTACTACATCACTGAAGCTTTCTTT
CASSFGQGYYITEAFF
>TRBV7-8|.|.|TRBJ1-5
TGTGCCAGCAGCTTAGCAGCGACCGGACTCTTCAATCAGCCCCAGCATTTT
CASSLAATGLFNQPQHF
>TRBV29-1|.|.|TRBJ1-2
TGCAGCGTTGAGTTGGTCAGGGTTTATGGCTACACCTTC
CSVELVRVYGYTF
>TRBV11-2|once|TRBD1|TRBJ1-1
TGTGCCAGCAGCTCAGACAGGGATGCTGAAGCTTTCTTT
CASSSDRDAEAFF
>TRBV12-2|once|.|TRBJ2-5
TGTGCAAGTCGCTTCCCCGGACTAGCGGGGGCCCCGGGGGAGACCCAGTACTTC
CASRFPGLAGAPGETQYF
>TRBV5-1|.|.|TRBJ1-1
TGCGCCAGCAGCTTGGCCATGGACGGGGGTATAGCTTTCTTT
CASSLAMDGGIAFF
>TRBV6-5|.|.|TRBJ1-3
TGTGCCACCTTTAATACACCGAACTCTGGAAACACCATATATTTT
CATFNTPNSGNTIYF
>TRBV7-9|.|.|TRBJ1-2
TGTGCCAGCAGCCCAGGGGCCTCGTATGGCTACACCTTC
CASSPGASYGYTF
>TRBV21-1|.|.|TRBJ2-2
TGTGCCAGCAGCCCCCAATGTTGCTTTACAGGGGAGAACACCGGGGAGCTGTTTTTT
CASSPQCCFTGENTGELFF
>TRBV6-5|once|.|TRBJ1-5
TGTGCCAGCCGACCACAGGGCGGAAGCAATCAGCCCCAGCATTTT
CASRPQGGSNQPQHF
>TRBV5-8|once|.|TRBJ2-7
TGTGCCAGCAGCTTGGTTTACTCAGGGGCCGAGCAGTACTTC
CASSLVYSGAEQYF
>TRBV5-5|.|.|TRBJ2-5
TGTGCCAGCAGGGAGGGGACTTACCAAGAGACCCAGTACTTC
CASREGTYQETQYF
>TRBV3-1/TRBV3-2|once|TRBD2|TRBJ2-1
TGTGCCAGCAGCCCCGGCAGGGCGGGGGGTTCTTGGAATGAGCAGTTCTTC
CASSPGRAGGSWNEQFF
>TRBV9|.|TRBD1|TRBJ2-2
TGTGCCAGCACCCTCCCAGGGGGCACCGGGGAGCTGTTTTTT
CASTLPGGTGELFF
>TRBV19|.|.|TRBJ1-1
TGTGCCAGTAGTATCGACACCTATTACACTGAAGCTTTCTTT
CASSIDTYYTEAFF
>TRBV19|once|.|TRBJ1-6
TGTGCCAGTAGTATCAACTCCCATTCACCCCTCCACTTT
CASSINSHSPLHF
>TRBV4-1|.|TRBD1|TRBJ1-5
TGCGCCAGCAGCCTCGGGACAGGATTAAATCAGCCCCAGCATTTT
CASSLGTGLNQPQHF
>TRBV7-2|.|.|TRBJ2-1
TGTGCCAGCATCCTAGGGGTATTCTCCTACAATGAGCAGTTCTTC
CASILGVFSYNEQFF
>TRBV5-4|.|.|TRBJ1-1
TGTGCCAGCAGCTTGAGGGAGTACGGGATTTTTGAAGCTTTCTTT
CASSLREYGIFEAFF
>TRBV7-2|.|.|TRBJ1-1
TGTGCCAGCAGCTTAGCCCCCATGAACACTGAAGCTTTCTTT
CASSLAPMNTEAFF
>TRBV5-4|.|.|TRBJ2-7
TGTGCCAGCAGCTTGGGGTTGGCGGGTTCCTACGAGCAGTACTTC
CASSLGLAGSYEQYF
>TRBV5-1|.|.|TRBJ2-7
TGCGCCAGCAGCTTCTCGGACGGGGGGCCCTCCTACGAGCAGTACTTC
CASSFSDGGPSYEQYF
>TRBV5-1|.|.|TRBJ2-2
TGCGCCAGCAGCTCACAGGGAAATGGGGAGCTGTTTTTT
CASSSQGNGELFF
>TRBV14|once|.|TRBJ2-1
TGTGCCAGCAGCCATTCGCGGGTAACCAATGAGCAGTTCTTC
CASSHSRVTNEQFF
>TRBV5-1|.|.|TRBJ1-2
TGCGCCAGCAGCTTGGTGGCCCGGGGAGCCTTCTATGGCTACACCTTC
CASSLVARGAFYGYTF
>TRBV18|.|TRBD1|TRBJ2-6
TGTGCCAGCTCCCTCCGGGGACAGGTCGCCTCTGGGGCCAACGTCCTGACTTTC
CASSLRGQVASGANVLTF
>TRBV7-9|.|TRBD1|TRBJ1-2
TGTGCCAGCAGCTTAACGGGACAGGGCTATGGCTACACCTTC
CASSLTGQGYGYTF
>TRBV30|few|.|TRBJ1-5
TGTGCCTGGAGCTCGGTATCGGGGGGTCAGCCCCAGCATTTT
CAWSSVSGGQPQHF
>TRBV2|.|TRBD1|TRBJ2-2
TGTGCCAGCAGCGGCGGACAGGGGGCTGCCGGGGAGCTGTTTTTT
CASSGGQGAAGELFF
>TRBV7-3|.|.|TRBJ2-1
TGTGCCAGCAGCTTACTAGGCTATGAGCAGTTCTTC
CASSLLGYEQFF
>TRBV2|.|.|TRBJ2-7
TGTGCCAGCAGTAACGTGGCAGCCTACGAGCAGTACTTC
CASSNVAAYEQYF
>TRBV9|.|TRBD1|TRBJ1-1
TGTGCCAGCAGCCCAGGGACAGGGGCCGCATATTTCTTT
CASSPGTGAAYFF
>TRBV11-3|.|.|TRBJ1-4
TGTGCCAGCAGCGTCGGGACTCGGGAAAAACTGTTTTTT
CASSVGTREKLFF